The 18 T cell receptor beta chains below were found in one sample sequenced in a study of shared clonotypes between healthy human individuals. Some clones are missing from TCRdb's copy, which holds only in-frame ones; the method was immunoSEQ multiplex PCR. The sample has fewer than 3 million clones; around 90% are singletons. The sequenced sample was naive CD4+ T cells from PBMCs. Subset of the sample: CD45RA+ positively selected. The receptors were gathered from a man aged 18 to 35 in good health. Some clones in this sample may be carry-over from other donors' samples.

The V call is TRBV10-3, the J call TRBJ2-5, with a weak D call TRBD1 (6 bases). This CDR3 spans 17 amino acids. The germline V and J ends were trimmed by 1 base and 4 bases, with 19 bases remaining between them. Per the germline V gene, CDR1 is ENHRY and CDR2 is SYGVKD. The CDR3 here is CAISEWPGAQYPETQYF. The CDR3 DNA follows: TGTGCCATCAGTGAGTGGCCAGGGGCCCAATACCCAGAGACCCAGTACTTC.

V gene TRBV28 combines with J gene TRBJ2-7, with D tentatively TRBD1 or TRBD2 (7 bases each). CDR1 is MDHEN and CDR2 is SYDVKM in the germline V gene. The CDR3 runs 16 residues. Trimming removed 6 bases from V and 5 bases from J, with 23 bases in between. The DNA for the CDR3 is TGTGCCAGCAGCTATCCTGCGTTGCAGGGGGGGGACGAGCAGTACTTC. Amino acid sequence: CASSYPALQGGDEQYF.

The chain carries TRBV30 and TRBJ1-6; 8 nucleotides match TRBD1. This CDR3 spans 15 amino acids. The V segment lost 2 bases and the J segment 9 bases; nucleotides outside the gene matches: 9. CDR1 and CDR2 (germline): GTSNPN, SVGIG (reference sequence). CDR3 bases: TGTGCCTGGAGTCCCGGACAGGGTCGCGGTTCACCCCTCCACTTT. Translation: CAWSPGQGRGSPLHF.

CDR3 protein: CASRRKSSGNTIYF. The CDR3 nucleotides read TGTGCCAGTAGGAGAAAGAGCTCTGGAAACACCATATATTTT. The V call is TRBV19, the J call TRBJ1-3, with D uncertain. The germline gives CDR1 LNHDA, CDR2 SQIVND (reference sequence). Trimming stripped 6 bases from V and 0 bases from J, with 9 bases between. There are 14 residues in the CDR3.

CDR3 residues: CASSEGSKGYGYTF. The DNA for the CDR3 is TGTGCCAGCAGTGAGGGCAGCAAGGGCTATGGCTACACCTTC. This chain connects TRBV2 to TRBJ1-2; D is undetermined. Between the trimmed V and J ends, which lost 3 bases and 4 bases, there was a span of 12 bases. The CDR3 is 14 residues long. Germline V CDR1 and CDR2: SNHLY, FYNNEI.

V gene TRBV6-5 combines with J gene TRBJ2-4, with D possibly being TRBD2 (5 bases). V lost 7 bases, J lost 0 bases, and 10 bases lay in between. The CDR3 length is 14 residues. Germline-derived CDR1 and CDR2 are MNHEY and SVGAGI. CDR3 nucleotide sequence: TGTGCCAGCACCGCCCGGGGAGCCAAAAACATTCAGTACTTC. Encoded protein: CASTARGAKNIQYF.

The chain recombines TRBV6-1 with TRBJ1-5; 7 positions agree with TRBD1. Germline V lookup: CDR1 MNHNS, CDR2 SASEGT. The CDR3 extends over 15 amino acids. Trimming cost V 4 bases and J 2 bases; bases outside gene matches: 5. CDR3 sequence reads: CASSGRGFGNQPQHF. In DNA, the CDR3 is TGTGCCAGCAGTGGCAGGGGGTTCGGCAATCAGCCCCAGCATTTT.

This CDR3 reads CASRDWTSGPTDTQYF. The CDR3 nucleotides are TGCGCCAGCAGGGATTGGACTAGCGGGCCCACAGATACGCAGTATTTT. V is TRBV5-1 and J is TRBJ2-3, with 11 nucleotides matching TRBD2. The CDR3 length is 16 residues. CDR1 and CDR2 (germline): SGHRS, YFSETQ. V shed 5 bases, J shed 2 bases, and the junction held 7 bases outside the gene matches.

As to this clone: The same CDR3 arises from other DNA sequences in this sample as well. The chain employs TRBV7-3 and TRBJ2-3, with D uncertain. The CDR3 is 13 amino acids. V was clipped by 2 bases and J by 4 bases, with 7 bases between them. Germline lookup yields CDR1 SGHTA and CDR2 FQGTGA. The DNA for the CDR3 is TGTGCCAGCAGCTTATCCCGCTCAGATACGCAGTATTTT. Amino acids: CASSLSRSDTQYF.

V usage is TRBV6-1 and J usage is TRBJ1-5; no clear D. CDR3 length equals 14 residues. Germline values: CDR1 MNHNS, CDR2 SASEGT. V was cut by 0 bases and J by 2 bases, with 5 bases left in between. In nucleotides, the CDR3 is TGTGCCAGCAGTGAAGCGCTGGGCAATCAGCCCCAGCATTTT. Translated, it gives CASSEALGNQPQHF.

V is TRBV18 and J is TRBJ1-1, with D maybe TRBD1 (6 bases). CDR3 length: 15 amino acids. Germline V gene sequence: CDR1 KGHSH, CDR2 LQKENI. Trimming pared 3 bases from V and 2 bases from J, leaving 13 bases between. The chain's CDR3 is CASSPLWGANTEAFF. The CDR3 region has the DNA TGTGCCAGCTCACCCCTATGGGGGGCTAACACTGAAGCTTTCTTT.

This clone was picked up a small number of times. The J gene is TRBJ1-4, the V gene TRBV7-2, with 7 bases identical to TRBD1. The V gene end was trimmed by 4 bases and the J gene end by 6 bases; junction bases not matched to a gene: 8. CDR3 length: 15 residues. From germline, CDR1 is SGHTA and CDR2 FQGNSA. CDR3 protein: CASSYPHRGDEKLFF. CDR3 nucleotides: TGTGCCAGCAGCTACCCCCACAGGGGAGATGAAAAACTGTTTTTT.

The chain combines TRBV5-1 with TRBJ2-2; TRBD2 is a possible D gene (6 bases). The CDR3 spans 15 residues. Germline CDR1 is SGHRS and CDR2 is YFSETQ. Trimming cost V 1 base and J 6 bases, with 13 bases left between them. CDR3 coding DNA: TGCGCCAGCAGCTTGCGGGGGTTAGAGGCCGGGGAGCTGTTTTTT. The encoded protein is CASSLRGLEAGELFF.

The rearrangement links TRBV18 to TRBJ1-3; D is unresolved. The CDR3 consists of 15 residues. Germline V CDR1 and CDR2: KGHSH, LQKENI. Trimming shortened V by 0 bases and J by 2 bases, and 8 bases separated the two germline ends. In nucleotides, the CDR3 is TGTGCCAGCTCACCACCACGGTCACCTGGAAACACCATATATTTT. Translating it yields CASSPPRSPGNTIYF.

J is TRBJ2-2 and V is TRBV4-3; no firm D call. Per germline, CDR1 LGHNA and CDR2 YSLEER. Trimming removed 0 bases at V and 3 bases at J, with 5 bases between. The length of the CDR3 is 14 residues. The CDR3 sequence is CASSQDWDTGELFF. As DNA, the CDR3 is TGCGCCAGCAGCCAAGATTGGGACACCGGGGAGCTGTTTTTT.

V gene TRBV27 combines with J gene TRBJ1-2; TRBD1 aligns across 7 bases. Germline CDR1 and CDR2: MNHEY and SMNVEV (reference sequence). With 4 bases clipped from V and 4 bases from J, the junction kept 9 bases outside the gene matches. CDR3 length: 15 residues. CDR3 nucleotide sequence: TGTGCCAGCAGTTCCCAACACAGGGGCGCCTATGGCTACACCTTC. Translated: CASSSQHRGAYGYTF.

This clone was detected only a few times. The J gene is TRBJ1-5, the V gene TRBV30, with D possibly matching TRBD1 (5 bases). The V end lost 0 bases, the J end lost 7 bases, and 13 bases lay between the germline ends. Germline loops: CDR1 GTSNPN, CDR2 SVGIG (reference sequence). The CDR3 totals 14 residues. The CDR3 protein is CAWSVRGAWQPQHF. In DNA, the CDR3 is TGTGCCTGGAGTGTACGAGGGGCATGGCAGCCCCAGCATTTT.

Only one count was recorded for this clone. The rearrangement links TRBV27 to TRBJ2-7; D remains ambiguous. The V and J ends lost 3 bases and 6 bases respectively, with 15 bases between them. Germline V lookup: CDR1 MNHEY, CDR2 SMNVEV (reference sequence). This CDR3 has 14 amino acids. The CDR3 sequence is CASSFRSYALEQYF. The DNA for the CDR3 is TGTGCCAGCAGTTTTCGTAGTTACGCCCTCGAGCAGTACTTC.